One and the same sample provided the 30 T cell receptor beta chains below, sequenced in a study of blood T cell repertoires in COVID-19. Profiled with immunoSEQ multiplex PCR; TCRdb holds only in-frame clones, not every one. The data hold about 350,000 clones, with roughly 90% observed a single time. The sample was PBMCs or T cells enriched from blood (not recorded which). These receptors were obtained from a woman aged 30 to 39 who had recovered from COVID-19.

The chain is built from TRBV5-6 and TRBJ1-4; TRBD1 is a possible D gene (6 bases). CDR1 SGHDT and CDR2 YYEEEE come from the germline V gene. V dropped 7 bases and J dropped 8 bases, with 15 bases sitting between them. This CDR3 comprises 13 residues. CDR3 loop: CASFGSGDEKLFF. The CDR3 DNA reads as TGTGCCAGCTTCGGATCAGGGGACGAAAAACTGTTTTTT.

The chain has TRBV28 and TRBJ2-3; D unresolved. This CDR3 is 17 amino acids long. The germline V gene encodes CDR1 MDHEN and CDR2 SYDVKM. V lost 4 bases and J lost 2, with 19 bases in between. In DNA, the CDR3 is TGTGCCAGCAGTTCCCACACTGGATTGCGGAACACAGATACGCAGTATTTT. It specifies CASSSHTGLRNTDTQYF.

This clone was seen more than once but under ten times. The same CDR3 is also encoded by other DNA sequences in this sample. The rearrangement links TRBV4-1 to TRBJ1-4; 10 bases are shared with TRBD1. The germline gives CDR1 MGHRA, CDR2 YSYEKL. J gave up 6 bases and V 2 bases, and 3 bases lay outside the gene matches. The CDR3 is made up of 15 amino acids. CDR3 coding DNA: TGCGCCAGCAGCCAAACGGGGACAGGGGATGAAAAACTGTTTTTT. Translation: CASSQTGTGDEKLFF.

V gene TRBV5-4 combines with J gene TRBJ2-3, with D hard to call. The V end lost 1 base, the J end lost 0 bases, and 6 bases lay between the germline ends. The CDR3 sequence is 14 residues long. Germline lookup yields CDR1 SGHNT and CDR2 YYREEE (reference sequence). The CDR3 DNA reads TGTGCCAGCAGCTTGCTAGTTAGCACAGATACGCAGTATTTT. This translates into CASSLLVSTDTQYF.

The gene calls are TRBV2 and TRBJ1-4; D not certain. This CDR3 comprises 12 residues. The V gene lost 8 bases and the J gene lost 3 bases, with 7 bases spanning the gap. Germline lookup yields CDR1 SNHLY and CDR2 FYNNEI. The CDR3 DNA is TGTGCCAGCCGGTATGCTAATGAAAAACTGTTTTTT. Its protein is CASRYANEKLFF.

The genes are TRBV3-1 (or the pseudogene TRBV3-2) and TRBJ2-7; TRBD1 aligns across 7 bases. Germline trimming cut 2 bases from V and 9 bases from J; bases unmatched to any gene: 10. This CDR3 has 14 residues. From germline, CDR1 is LGHDT and CDR2 YNNKEL (reference sequence). For the CDR3, the DNA is TGTGCCAGCAGCCAACCGGGACAGACGGGCGTGCAGTACTTC. Amino acid sequence: CASSQPGQTGVQYF.

The chain recombines TRBV19 with TRBJ1-2, with D perhaps TRBD1 (6 bases). Germline V lookup: CDR1 LNHDA, CDR2 SQIVND (reference sequence). Trimming removed 4 bases at V and 1 base at J, with 10 bases between. This CDR3 is 14 amino acids long. CDR3 region: CASSSSGVNYGYTF. The CDR3 coding sequence is TGTGCCAGTAGTAGTTCAGGGGTTAACTATGGCTACACCTTC.

The rearrangement links TRBV5-3 to TRBJ1-2, with D unclear. TRBV5-3 is an open reading frame whose function is uncertain. V gave up 7 bases and J gave up 4 bases, with 11 bases separating them. CDR3 length: 12 amino acids. The CDR3 coding sequence is TGTGCCAGACGAGGCCGGGGCTATGGCTACACCTTC. Amino acid sequence: CARRGRGYGYTF.

The chain uses TRBV28 and TRBJ1-5; 7 positions match TRBD1. The CDR3 length is 15 residues. Per the germline V gene, CDR1 is MDHEN and CDR2 is SYDVKM. The V segment lost 5 bases and the J segment 5 bases; nucleotides outside the gene matches: 9. Here the CDR3 DNA reads TGTGCCAGCAGTCCGGGGGGGCAGGGGGATCAGCCCCAGCATTTT. Amino acids: CASSPGGQGDQPQHF.

The chain couples TRBV7-2 to TRBJ1-4, with D possibly matching TRBD1 (6 bases). Trimming stripped 5 bases from V and 3 bases from J, with 13 bases between. The CDR3 is 15 residues long. Germline loops: CDR1 SGHTA, CDR2 FQGNSA. CDR3 sequence (DNA): TGTGCCAGCAGCCGGGACACTGGGGCTAATGAAAAACTGTTTTTT. Translated: CASSRDTGANEKLFF.

To note about this clone: This sample also contains other DNA sequences that code for the same CDR3. The genes are TRBV18 and TRBJ2-3, with 7 bases that match TRBD2. This CDR3 is built from 13 residues. Germline V gives CDR1 KGHSH, CDR2 LQKENI. V lost 3 bases, J lost 5 bases, and 2 bases stayed unmatched. The CDR3 coding sequence is TGTGCCAGCTCACCTCCGGGGGGAGATACGCAGTATTTT. It yields the protein CASSPPGGDTQYF.

The J gene is TRBJ1-1, the V gene TRBV12-5, with D hard to call. The CDR3 runs 13 residues. Germline V gene sequence: CDR1 LGHNT, CDR2 FRNRAP. Deletions cut 1 base from V and 8 bases from J, with 11 bases between. This CDR3 reads CASGLGTGVEAFF. The CDR3 coding sequence is TGTGCTAGTGGTTTGGGTACGGGAGTAGAAGCTTTCTTT. The whole variable domain, filled in from reference TRBV12-5 and TRBJ1-1, reads DARVTQTPRHKVTEMGQEVTMRCQPILGHNTVFWYRQTMMQGLELLAYFRNRAPLDDSGMPKDRFSAEMPDATLATLKIQPSEPRDSAVYFCASGLGTGVEAFFGQGTRLTVV.

The chain is built from TRBV11-2 and TRBJ1-3; D is uncertain. V was cut by 1 base and J by 0 bases, with 13 bases left in between. Germline loops: CDR1 SGHAT, CDR2 FQNNGV. The CDR3 totals 17 residues. CDR3 sequence reads: CASSLVGVSFSGNTIYF. The CDR3, as DNA: TGTGCCAGCAGCTTAGTGGGAGTTTCATTCTCTGGAAACACCATATATTTT.

The chain combines TRBV4-3 with TRBJ2-3, with TRBD1 identical over 10 bases. The J segment lost 1 base and the V segment lost 2 bases, leaving 9 bases of the junction unmatched. This CDR3 has 18 amino acids. Germline CDR1 LGHNA, CDR2 YSLEER. This chain's CDR3 is CASSQTLVGTGGTDTQYF. The CDR3 DNA follows: TGCGCCAGCAGCCAAACACTCGTAGGGACAGGGGGCACAGATACGCAGTATTTT.

The rearrangement links TRBV9 to TRBJ2-2; D gene unclear. This CDR3 has 14 amino acids. Trimming removed 3 bases from V and 8 bases from J, with 14 bases in between. Germline CDR1 SGDLS, CDR2 YYNGEE. The CDR3, as DNA: TGTGCCAGCAGCGCCCCAAACGGCGGAGGGGAGCTGTTTTTT. Amino acid sequence: CASSAPNGGGELFF.

CDR3 coding DNA: TGTGCCACCAGTGATCCGGGTCATCTTAATCAGCCCCAGCATTTT. It translates to CATSDPGHLNQPQHF. This chain joins TRBV24-1 and TRBJ1-5, with no clear D. This CDR3 contains 15 residues. V lost 3 bases and J lost 4, with 12 bases in between. The germline CDR1 and CDR2 sequences are KGHDR and SFDVKD.

The chain couples TRBV6-4 to TRBJ2-3; D is unclear. The CDR3 is 15 amino acids. Germline loops: CDR1 MRHNA, CDR2 SNTAGT. The ends were cut back, 0 bases at V and 0 bases at J, with 7 bases in the middle. CDR3 bases: TGTGCCAGCAGTGACTCGTTGGCCAGCACAGATACGCAGTATTTT. It specifies CASSDSLASTDTQYF.

In the case of this clone: The sample carries other DNA sequences with the same CDR3. The rearrangement joins TRBV9 to TRBJ1-4, with no clear D. This CDR3 region has 13 residues. Germline CDR1 and CDR2: SGDLS and YYNGEE. V lost 2 bases and J lost 5, with 7 bases in between. CDR3 nucleotide sequence: TGTGCCAGCAGCGTCCGAGGAAATGAAAAACTGTTTTTT. It encodes CASSVRGNEKLFF. Supplemented by reference TRBV9 and TRBJ1-4, the full variable domain reads DSGVTQTPKHLITATGQRVTLRCSPRSGDLSVYWYQQSLDQGLQFLIQYYNGEERAKGNILERFSAQQFPDLHSELNLSSLELGDSALYFCASSVRGNEKLFFGSGTQLSVL.

The V call is TRBV28, the J call TRBJ1-5; TRBD1 is a possible D gene (6 bases). The V and J ends lost 3 bases and 7 bases respectively, with 16 bases between them. Germline CDR1 and CDR2: MDHEN and SYDVKM. CDR3 size: 15 residues. CDR3 nucleotide sequence: TGTGCCAGCAGTTTGGGGACGAGGGGGGGCCAGCCCCAGCATTTT. Translation: CASSLGTRGGQPQHF.

The rearrangement links TRBV28 to TRBJ1-2; no firm D call. V lost 3 bases to trimming and J lost 6 bases, with 11 bases between them. CDR1 and CDR2 from the germline V gene are MDHEN and SYDVKM. The CDR3 loop spans 13 amino acids. The CDR3 nucleotides are TGTGCCAGCAGTTTCAATACAGCCAATGGCTACACCTTC. Its translation is CASSFNTANGYTF.

The rearrangement uses TRBV20-1 and TRBJ1-2, with D possibly TRBD1 on 5 matching bases. Trimming removed 3 bases at V and 13 bases at J, with 12 bases between. Germline CDR1 DFQATT, CDR2 SNEGSKA (reference sequence). This CDR3 has 10 amino acids. CDR3 protein: CSASRDRGTF. The CDR3 DNA reads as TGCAGTGCTAGCAGGGATCGCGGCACCTTC.

This chain uses TRBV27 with TRBJ1-1; 7 nucleotides align to TRBD1. V dropped 1 base and J dropped 1; count of bases not matched to a gene: 9. CDR3 size: 17 residues. Per germline, CDR1 MNHEY and CDR2 SMNVEV (reference sequence). CDR3 in DNA: TGTGCCAGCAGTTTATTCGCTACAGGGGCCCAGAACACTGAAGCTTTCTTT. This sequence encodes CASSLFATGAQNTEAFF.

The chain is built from TRBV7-9 and TRBJ1-1; weak D call: TRBD1 (5 bases). Trimming shortened V by 10 bases and J by 4 bases, and 13 bases separated the two germline ends. Germline V gene lookup returns CDR1 SEHNR and CDR2 FQNEAQ (reference sequence). The CDR3 sequence is 12 residues long. CDR3 sequence (DNA): TGTGCCACCAATGGGGGGGGCACTGAAGCTTTCTTT. It translates to CATNGGGTEAFF.

The rearrangement links TRBV15 to TRBJ2-7; a weak D match, TRBD2 (5 bases). V was shortened by 4 bases and J by 2 bases, with 15 bases between the two germline ends. This CDR3 is built from 15 residues. Germline CDR1 is LNHNV and CDR2 is YYDKDF (reference sequence). Here the CDR3 reads CATSKPGSFPYEQYF. CDR3 bases: TGTGCCACCAGCAAACCGGGATCCTTCCCCTACGAGCAGTACTTC.

The chain recombines TRBV7-8 with TRBJ2-3; the match to TRBD1 covers 7 bases. The germline V gene encodes CDR1 SGHVS and CDR2 FQNEAQ. V trimming: 5 bases; J trimming: 2 bases; junction bases outside the gene matches: 10. The CDR3 totals 16 residues. The CDR3, as DNA: TGTGCCAGCAGCCCAGTTCCTGGGACAGTCACAGATACGCAGTATTTT. This encodes CASSPVPGTVTDTQYF.

The chain joins TRBV6-6 to TRBJ2-3, with 8 nucleotides matching TRBD2. In germline, CDR1 is MNHNY, CDR2 SVGAGI (reference sequence). With 2 bases clipped from V and 0 bases from J, the junction kept 4 bases outside the gene matches. This CDR3 is built from 16 residues. This CDR3 is CASSYPRGASTDTQYF. DNA of the CDR3: TGTGCCAGCAGTTACCCGCGGGGGGCCAGCACAGATACGCAGTATTTT.

V gene TRBV11-2 combines with J gene TRBJ2-7, with a weak D call TRBD1 (6 bases). The germline CDR1 and CDR2 sequences are SGHAT and FQNNGV. The CDR3 covers 15 residues. Trimming left V 1 base short and J 2 bases short, with 12 bases between. The chain's CDR3 is CASSLALGDTYEQYF. The CDR3 coding sequence is TGTGCCAGCAGCTTAGCTCTTGGGGACACCTACGAGCAGTACTTC.

The rearrangement links TRBV9 to TRBJ2-2; 13 bases map to TRBD2. The CDR3 totals 19 residues. After removal of 4 bases from V and 1 base from J, the junction contained 10 bases not matched to a gene. CDR1 and CDR2 from the germline V gene are SGDLS and YYNGEE. Written as DNA, the CDR3 is TGTGCCAGCAGCATCCGGACTAGCGGGAGCTCCGGGAACACCGGGGAGCTGTTTTTT. Translation gives CASSIRTSGSSGNTGELFF.

The V and J genes are TRBV7-2 and TRBJ1-5; D might be TRBD1 (6 bases). Germline V gene sequence: CDR1 SGHTA, CDR2 FQGNSA. This CDR3 spans 16 amino acids. Trimming removed 2 bases at V and 7 bases at J, with 18 bases between. The CDR3 DNA sequence: TGTGCCAGCAGCTTATCTTTAGGGGGTGCAGGGCAGCCCCAGCATTTT. As protein: CASSLSLGGAGQPQHF.

This chain links TRBV30 with TRBJ2-7; D perhaps matches TRBD1 (5 bases). The V gene's germline CDR1 is GTSNPN and CDR2 SVGIG (reference sequence). The V and J ends lost 3 bases and 7 bases respectively, with 13 bases between them. The length of the CDR3 is 12 residues. CDR3 loop: CAWSQGPKEQYF. The CDR3 region has the DNA TGTGCCTGGAGCCAGGGTCCAAAGGAGCAGTACTTC.